What follows is one T cell receptor (beta chain) and its context. Its antigen is undetermined. These data originate in a study of cytomegalovirus exposure and HLA in healthy donors. Study observations and caveats: A few of the chains that were CMV-associated were confirmed in vitro to be specific for CMV antigens. Common viral pathogens were later found to be apparently linked to several of the most significant clusters.

This CDR3 has 11 amino acids. V lost 4 bases and J 10 bases, leaving 11 bases between the germline ends. From germline, CDR1 is SGHDT and CDR2 YYEEEE. With 60 Vbeta and 13 Jbeta primers, the PCR was carried out. The assay was immunoSEQ multiplex PCR, and TCRdb's table has in-frame clones only and misses some. The sample has roughly 140,000 clones; around 77% are singletons. The chain recombines TRBV5-6 with TRBJ1-1; D may be TRBD1 (6 bases). Sample: PBMCs. The sequence was obtained from a man in his thirties or forties in good health and CMV-seronegative. The CDR3, as DNA: TGTGCCAGCAGCGGCAGGGGCTCAGCTTTCTTT. Amino acids: CASSGRGSAFF.